Listed below are T cell receptor beta chains from one sample, sequenced in a study of blood T cell repertoires in COVID-19. Using immunoSEQ multiplex PCR, the repertoire was profiled, and TCRdb retains in-frame clones only, with some absent. The data hold about 190,000 clones, with around 85% observed a single time. The sequencing input was peripheral blood. These receptors were collected from a man aged 25 to 40 with acute or convalescent COVID-19. CDR3s include the opening cysteine and the closing phenylalanine or tryptophan. Each record gives: CDR3 length, V gene, CDR3 protein.

15 | TRBV5-1 | CASSAGGRWSEKLFF
15 | TRBV7-9 | CASSLLPGGGNTIYF
13 | TRBV4-1 | CASSLQKSAEAFF
18 | TRBV14 | CASSKIYLTRKISGELFF
15 | TRBV9 | CASSVESGTLTEAFF
14 | TRBV6-1 | CASSERSEANEQFF
17 | TRBV7-2 | CASSLNGASGRTDTQYF
15 | TRBV18 | CASSPFRQGNTEAFF
15 | TRBV19 | CASSIETGHNQPQHF
13 | TRBV7-2 | CASSRDRDNEQFF
15 | TRBV7-8 | CASSPETGDNQPQHF
14 | TRBV5-6 | CASSLPSAGTPLHF
14 | TRBV11-2 | CASSLRQPQETQYF
16 | TRBV2 | CASSLQGQRSGNTIYF
14 | TRBV28 | CASSLLERDQPQHF
14 | TRBV27 | CASSDGRENQPQHF
15 | TRBV5-1 | CASSPVAGVNGEQFF
16 | TRBV28 | CASSFTKVGGNSPLHF
14 | TRBV19 | CASRIHGAGNTIYF
13 | TRBV29-1 | CSARISRDEKLFF
15 | TRBV5-5 | CASSPQALNIYGYTF
14 | TRBV5-1 | CASSPGTGGTEAFF
13 | TRBV6-5 | CASKSSYNSPLHF
15 | TRBV9 | CASSSLGTGLYGYTF
12 | TRBV28 | CASSQTIYEQYF
18 | TRBV6-1 | CASSDRRLAGGRKETQYF
16 | TRBV2 | CASPRTRASLGNTIYF
13 | TRBV12-3/TRBV12-4 | CASRQGVDTEAFF
14 | TRBV28 | CASRLTRQYNEQFF
12 | TRBV18 | CASSPVSGNAFF
18 | TRBV5-5 | CASTFDPRLAGGQNEQFF
13 | TRBV11-2 | CASSLDRGQPQHF
14 | TRBV6-5 | CASRSSGGKDEQFF
15 | TRBV28 | CASQYTGTANTEAFF
13 | TRBV30 | CAGSHDRNQPQHF
15 | TRBV28 | CASSLTSGGQSEAFF